Listed below are T cell receptor beta chains from one sample, sequenced in a study of blood T cell repertoires in COVID-19. Clones were sequenced by immunoSEQ multiplex PCR, and TCRdb holds only the in-frame ones, with some missing. The sample has around 240,000 clones, around 88% seen once. Sequences were obtained from PBMCs or T cells enriched from blood (not recorded which). These receptors were collected from a woman aged 45-65 years who had recovered from COVID-19. Each CDR3 is given with its conserved first and last residue. D genes are given only for firm matches. For some rows the clone size is stated as once, few or many, or as a class when expanded; others skip it.

V gene	clone size	J gene	D gene	CDR3 DNA	CDR3 protein
TRBV3-1/TRBV3-2	NA	TRBJ1-1	TRBD1	TGTGCCAGCAGCCACGATGGACAGGGGCGGGCTTTCTTT	CASSHDGQGRAFF
TRBV6-6	NA	TRBJ1-2	NA	TGTGCCAGCACCCCGGGGGGTGACTGGGGCTACACCTTC	CASTPGGDWGYTF
TRBV2	NA	TRBJ1-2	TRBD1	TGTGCCAGCAGTGAAAGGGGGACAGACACCTTC	CASSERGTDTF
TRBV10-2	NA	TRBJ1-6	NA	TGCGCCAGCAAGCTGTGGAGCTCCTATAATTCACCCCTCCACTTT	CASKLWSSYNSPLHF
TRBV5-1	NA	TRBJ1-1	TRBD1	TGCGCCAGCAGCTCGGGACAGGGGACCACTGAAGCTTTCTTT	CASSSGQGTTEAFF
TRBV28	NA	TRBJ2-1	TRBD2	TGTGCCAGCAGTTTAAATCCCGGGGCTAGCGGGAGCAATGAGCAGTTCTTC	CASSLNPGASGSNEQFF
TRBV2	NA	TRBJ2-3	TRBD1	TGTGCCAGCAGTGGGCACAGGGGTCCCTCGAATTTT	CASSGHRGPSNF
TRBV5-1	NA	TRBJ1-6	NA	TGCGCCAGCAGCTTGGCCGGCGGGGGGTCCTATAATTCACCCCTCCACTTT	CASSLAGGGSYNSPLHF
TRBV5-6	once	TRBJ1-3	NA	TGTGCCAGCAGCTTGTGGCAGGCTGGAAACACCATATATTTT	CASSLWQAGNTIYF
TRBV7-2	NA	TRBJ1-5	TRBD1	TGTGCCAGCAGAAGACAGGGCCCCAATCAGCCCCAGCATTTT	CASRRQGPNQPQHF
TRBV11-2	NA	TRBJ2-5	NA	TGTGCCAGCAGCACCCAGGGGTCGGGGACCCAGTACTTC	CASSTQGSGTQYF
TRBV19	NA	TRBJ2-3	TRBD1	TGTGCCAGTAACACACAGGGGACAGATACGCAGTATTTT	CASNTQGTDTQYF
TRBV9	NA	TRBJ1-2	TRBD1	TGTGCCAGCAGCTCCCAGACAGGGCGTAGCTATGGCTACACCTTC	CASSSQTGRSYGYTF
TRBV6-5	NA	TRBJ1-5	NA	TGTGCCAGCAGGCTACAGGGAAATCAGCCCCAGCATTTT	CASRLQGNQPQHF
TRBV30	NA	TRBJ2-2	TRBD2	TGTGCCTGGAGTTTTACCGCCGTAGCGGGAGTAAACACCGGGGAGCTGTTTTTT	CAWSFTAVAGVNTGELFF
TRBV28	NA	TRBJ1-3	NA	TGTGCCAGCAGTTTATCGGTCCTCCGAGGCACCATATATTTT	CASSLSVLRGTIYF
TRBV12-3/TRBV12-4	NA	TRBJ1-2	TRBD1	TGTGCCAGCAGTCTGGGACAGAGCTATGGCTACACCTTC	CASSLGQSYGYTF
TRBV29-1	NA	TRBJ1-2	TRBD1	TGCAGCGTTGAAGGGCAGGGGGCTGACTATGGCTACACCTTC	CSVEGQGADYGYTF
TRBV6-5	once	TRBJ1-1	NA	TGTGCCAGCAGTTACTCGAGGAACACTGAAGCTTTCTTT	CASSYSRNTEAFF
TRBV19	NA	TRBJ1-2	NA	TGTGCCAGTAGTTCCCGCTATGGCTACACCTTC	CASSSRYGYTF
TRBV18	NA	TRBJ1-6	NA	TGTGCCAGCTCACCAGAGGGCAGCCCGAATAATTCACCCCTCCACTTT	CASSPEGSPNNSPLHF
TRBV7-2	NA	TRBJ2-7	NA	TGTGCCAGCAGCTTAGCCGAACCGAGTCGCGGCTACGAGCAGTACTTC	CASSLAEPSRGYEQYF
TRBV9	NA	TRBJ2-5	TRBD2	TGTGCCAGCAGCGCCTTCGGGGGGGCCAATAGCGTAACGACCCAGTACTTC	CASSAFGGANSVTTQYF
TRBV11-3	NA	TRBJ2-3	NA	TGTGCCAGCAGCTTAGCGTGGGGGGTAAGCACAGATACGCAGTATTTT	CASSLAWGVSTDTQYF
TRBV5-3	once	TRBJ1-2	TRBD1	TGTGCCAGAAGCCGTAACGAGGGGGCCTACGCCTATGGCTACACCTTC	CARSRNEGAYAYGYTF
TRBV6-2/TRBV6-3	NA	TRBJ1-2	TRBD1	TGTGCCAGCAGTAACCTACAGGGGAGGTACTATGGCTACACCTTC	CASSNLQGRYYGYTF
TRBV16	NA	TRBJ1-6	NA	TGTGCCAGCAGCCAATACCAGGGGCAATCACCCCTCCACTTT	CASSQYQGQSPLHF
TRBV9	NA	TRBJ1-3	TRBD1	TGTGCCAGCAGCGACGGACAGGGCGCTGAATATTACACCATATATTTT	CASSDGQGAEYYTIYF
TRBV5-4	NA	TRBJ1-2	NA	TGTGCCAGCAGCCTTCGAGACTATGGCTACACCTTC	CASSLRDYGYTF
TRBV2	NA	TRBJ1-1	NA	TGTGCCAGCACCCTAGGCGAGAACACTGAAGCTTTCTTT	CASTLGENTEAFF
TRBV4-1	NA	TRBJ2-7	TRBD2	TGCGCCAGCAGCCAACTAGCGGGAGCTGCGTACGAGCAGTACTTC	CASSQLAGAAYEQYF
TRBV19	NA	TRBJ1-3	NA	TGTGCCAGTAGTATGGAGTCTCTAAGAGGAAACACCATATATTTT	CASSMESLRGNTIYF
TRBV19	once	TRBJ2-5	NA	TGTGCCAGTAGTATAATGTCTCGGGGAGCGGAGACCCAGTACTTC	CASSIMSRGAETQYF
TRBV10-2	NA	TRBJ2-3	NA	TGCGCCAGCAGCGCGGGACTTAGCACAGATACGCAGTATTTT	CASSAGLSTDTQYF
TRBV6-5	NA	TRBJ2-7	NA	TGTGCCAGCAGTTACTCGGTCCCGGGGTCCCTCGAGCAGTACTTC	CASSYSVPGSLEQYF
TRBV7-2	NA	TRBJ2-2	NA	TGTGCCAGCTTCAGGGGGGCTTTAGTATCCGGGGAGCTGTTTTTT	CASFRGALVSGELFF
TRBV27	NA	TRBJ2-1	TRBD1	TGTGCCAGCAGTCCGGGACAGGGTCTATCCGATGAGCAGTTCTTC	CASSPGQGLSDEQFF
TRBV7-9	NA	TRBJ1-6	NA	TGTGCCAGCAGCTTATCGGGGAGAGGATCACCCCTCCACTTT	CASSLSGRGSPLHF
TRBV4-1	once	TRBJ1-2	NA	TGCGCCAGCAGCCAGGGATTGCAGGGTCAGGCCTATGGCTACACCTTC	CASSQGLQGQAYGYTF
TRBV30	NA	TRBJ2-1	TRBD2	TGTGCCTGGAGTGGGACTAGCGGGATGTTTAATGAGCAGTTCTTC	CAWSGTSGMFNEQFF
TRBV18	NA	TRBJ1-2	NA	TGTGCCAGCTCACCTGAGGGCACTAACTATGGCTACACCTTC	CASSPEGTNYGYTF
TRBV20-1	many	TRBJ2-7	NA	TGCAGTGCTTCGGGAAACTACGAGCAGTACTTC	CSASGNYEQYF